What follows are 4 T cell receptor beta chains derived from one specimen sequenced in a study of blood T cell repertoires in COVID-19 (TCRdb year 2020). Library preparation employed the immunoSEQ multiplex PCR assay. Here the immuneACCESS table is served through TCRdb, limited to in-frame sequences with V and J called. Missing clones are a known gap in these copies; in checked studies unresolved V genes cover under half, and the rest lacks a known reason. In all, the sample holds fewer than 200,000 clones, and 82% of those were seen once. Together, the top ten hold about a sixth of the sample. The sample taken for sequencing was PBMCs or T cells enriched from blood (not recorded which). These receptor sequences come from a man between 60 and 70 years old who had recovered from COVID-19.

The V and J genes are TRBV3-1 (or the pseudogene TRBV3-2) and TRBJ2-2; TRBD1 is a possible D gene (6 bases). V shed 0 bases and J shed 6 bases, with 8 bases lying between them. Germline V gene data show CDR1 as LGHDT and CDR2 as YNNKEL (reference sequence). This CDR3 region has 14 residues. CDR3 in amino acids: CASSQDPGAGELFF. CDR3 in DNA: TGTGCCAGCAGCCAAGATCCAGGGGCCGGGGAGCTGTTTTTT.

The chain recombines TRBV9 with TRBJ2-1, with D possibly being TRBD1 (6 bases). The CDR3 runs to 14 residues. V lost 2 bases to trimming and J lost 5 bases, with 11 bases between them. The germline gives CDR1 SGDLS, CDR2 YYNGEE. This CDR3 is CASSVGTQDNEQFF. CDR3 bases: TGTGCCAGCAGCGTCGGGACACAGGACAATGAGCAGTTCTTC.

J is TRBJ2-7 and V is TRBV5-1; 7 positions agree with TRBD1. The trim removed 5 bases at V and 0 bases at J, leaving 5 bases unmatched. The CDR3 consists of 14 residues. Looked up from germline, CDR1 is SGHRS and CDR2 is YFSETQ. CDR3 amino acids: CASRGQEHSYEQYF. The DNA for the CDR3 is TGCGCCAGCAGAGGACAGGAGCACTCCTACGAGCAGTACTTC.

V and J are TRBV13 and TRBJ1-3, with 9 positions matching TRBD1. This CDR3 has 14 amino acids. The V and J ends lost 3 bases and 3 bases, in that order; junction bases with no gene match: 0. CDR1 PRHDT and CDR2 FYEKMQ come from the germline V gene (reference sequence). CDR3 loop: CASSLTGGGNTIYF. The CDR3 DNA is TGTGCCAGCAGCTTGACAGGGGGTGGAAACACCATATATTTT.